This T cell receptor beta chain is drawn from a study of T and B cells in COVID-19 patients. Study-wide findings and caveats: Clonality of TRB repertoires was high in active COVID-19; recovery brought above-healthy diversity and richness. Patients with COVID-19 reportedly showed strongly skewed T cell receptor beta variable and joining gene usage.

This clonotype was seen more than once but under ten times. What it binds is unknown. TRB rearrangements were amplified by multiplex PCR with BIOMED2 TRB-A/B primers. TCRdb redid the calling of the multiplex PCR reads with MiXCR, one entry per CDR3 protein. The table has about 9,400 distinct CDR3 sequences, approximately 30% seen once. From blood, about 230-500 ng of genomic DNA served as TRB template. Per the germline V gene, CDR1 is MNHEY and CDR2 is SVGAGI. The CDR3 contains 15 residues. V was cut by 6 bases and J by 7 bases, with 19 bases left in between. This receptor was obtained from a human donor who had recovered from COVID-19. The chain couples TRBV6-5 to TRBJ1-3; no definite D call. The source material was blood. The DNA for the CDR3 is TGTGCCAGCAGCCGCGGAAACGCCGAGGGTAACACCATATATTTT. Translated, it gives CASSRGNAEGNTIYF.